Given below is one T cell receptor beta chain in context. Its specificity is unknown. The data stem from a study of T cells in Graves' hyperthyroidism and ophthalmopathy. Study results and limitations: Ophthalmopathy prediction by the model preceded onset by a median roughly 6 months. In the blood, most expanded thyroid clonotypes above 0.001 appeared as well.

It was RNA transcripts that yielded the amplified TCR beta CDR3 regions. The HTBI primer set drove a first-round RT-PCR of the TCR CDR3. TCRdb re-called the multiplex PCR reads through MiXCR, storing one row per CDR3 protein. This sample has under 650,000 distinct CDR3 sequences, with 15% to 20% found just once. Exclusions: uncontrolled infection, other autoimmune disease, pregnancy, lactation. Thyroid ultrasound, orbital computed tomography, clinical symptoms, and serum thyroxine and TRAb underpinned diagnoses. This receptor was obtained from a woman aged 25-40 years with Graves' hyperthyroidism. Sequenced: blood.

CDR3 sequence: CASGLAGSGGELFF. The DNA of the CDR3 is TGTGCCAGCGGACTAGCGGGGTCCGGCGGGGAGCTGTTTTTT. V usage is TRBV19 and J usage is TRBJ2-2, with 12 positions matching TRBD2. CDR1 and CDR2 from the germline V gene are LNHDA and SQIVND (reference sequence). The trim removed 9 bases at V and 7 bases at J, leaving 6 bases unmatched. CDR3 length: 14 amino acids.